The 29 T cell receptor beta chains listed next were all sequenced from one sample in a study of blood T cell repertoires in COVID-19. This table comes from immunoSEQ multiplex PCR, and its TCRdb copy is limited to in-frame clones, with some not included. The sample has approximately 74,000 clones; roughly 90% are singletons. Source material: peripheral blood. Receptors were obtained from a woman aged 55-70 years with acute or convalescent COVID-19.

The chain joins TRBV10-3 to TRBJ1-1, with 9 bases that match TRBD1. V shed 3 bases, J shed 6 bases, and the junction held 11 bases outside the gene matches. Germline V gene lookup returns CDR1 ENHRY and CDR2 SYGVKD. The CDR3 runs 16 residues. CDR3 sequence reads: CAISDPAGQGRPEAFF. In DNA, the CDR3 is TGTGCCATCAGTGACCCTGCGGGACAGGGTCGCCCTGAAGCTTTCTTT.

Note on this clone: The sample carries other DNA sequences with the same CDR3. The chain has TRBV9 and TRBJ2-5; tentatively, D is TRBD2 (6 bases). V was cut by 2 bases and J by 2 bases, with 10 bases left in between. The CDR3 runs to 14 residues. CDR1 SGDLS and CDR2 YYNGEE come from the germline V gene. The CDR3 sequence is CASSVTGGQETQYF. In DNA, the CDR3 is TGTGCCAGCAGCGTTACCGGGGGACAAGAGACCCAGTACTTC. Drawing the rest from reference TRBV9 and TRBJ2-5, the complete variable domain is DSGVTQTPKHLITATGQRVTLRCSPRSGDLSVYWYQQSLDQGLQFLIQYYNGEERAKGNILERFSAQQFPDLHSELNLSSLELGDSALYFCASSVTGGQETQYFGPGTRLLVL.

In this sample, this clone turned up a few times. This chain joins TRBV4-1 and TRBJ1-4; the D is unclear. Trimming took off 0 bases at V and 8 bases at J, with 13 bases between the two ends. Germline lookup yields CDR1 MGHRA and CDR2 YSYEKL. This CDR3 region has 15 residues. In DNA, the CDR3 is TGCGCCAGCAGCCAAGAAATCGGCCAGGTGGAAAAACTGTTTTTT. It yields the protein CASSQEIGQVEKLFF.

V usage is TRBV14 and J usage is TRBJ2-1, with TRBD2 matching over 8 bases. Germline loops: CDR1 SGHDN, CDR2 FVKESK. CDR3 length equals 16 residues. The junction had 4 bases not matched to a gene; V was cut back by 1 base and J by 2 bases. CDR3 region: CASSQAAGGPYNEQFF. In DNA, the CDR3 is TGTGCCAGCAGCCAAGCGGCGGGGGGTCCCTACAATGAGCAGTTCTTC.

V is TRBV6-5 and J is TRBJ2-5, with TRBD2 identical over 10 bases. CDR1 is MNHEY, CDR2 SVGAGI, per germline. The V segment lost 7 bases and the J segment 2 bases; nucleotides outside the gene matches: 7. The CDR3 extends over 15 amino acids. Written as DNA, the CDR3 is TGTGCCAGCAAACGACTAGCGGGCCAGCAAGAGACCCAGTACTTC. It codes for CASKRLAGQQETQYF.

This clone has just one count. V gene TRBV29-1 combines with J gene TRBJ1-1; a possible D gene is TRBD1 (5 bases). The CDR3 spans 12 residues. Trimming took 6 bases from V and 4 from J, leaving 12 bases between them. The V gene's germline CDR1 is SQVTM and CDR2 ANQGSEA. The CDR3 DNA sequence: TGCAGCGTCTACCAGGGTTTCACTGAAGCTTTCTTT. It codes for CSVYQGFTEAFF.

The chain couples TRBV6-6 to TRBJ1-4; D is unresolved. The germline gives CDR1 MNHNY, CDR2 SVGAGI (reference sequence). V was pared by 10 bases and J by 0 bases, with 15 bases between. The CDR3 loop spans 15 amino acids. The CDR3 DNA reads TGTGCCACCATTCCTCCCGGTTCAACTAATGAAAAACTGTTTTTT. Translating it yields CATIPPGSTNEKLFF.

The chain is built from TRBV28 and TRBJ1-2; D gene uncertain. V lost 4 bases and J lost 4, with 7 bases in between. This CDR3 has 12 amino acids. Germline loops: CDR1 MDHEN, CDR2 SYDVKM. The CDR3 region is CASSSEVYGYTF. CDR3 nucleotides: TGTGCCAGCAGTTCCGAGGTCTATGGCTACACCTTC.

CDR3 bases: TGTGCCAGCAGCGAGTGGAGTGGGTCGGGGTCCTACGAGCAGTACGTC. It specifies CASSEWSGSGSYEQYV. V usage is TRBV6-2 or TRBV6-3 and J usage is TRBJ2-7, with D possibly matching TRBD2 (5 bases). Trimming shortened V by 6 bases and J by 1 base, and 19 bases separated the two germline ends. The CDR3 extends over 16 amino acids. The germline V gene encodes CDR1 MNHEY and CDR2 SVGEGT.

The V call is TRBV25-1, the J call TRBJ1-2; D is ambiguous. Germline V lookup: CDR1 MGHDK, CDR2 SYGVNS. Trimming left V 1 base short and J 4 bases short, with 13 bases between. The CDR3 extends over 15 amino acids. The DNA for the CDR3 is TGTGCCAGCAGTGAATCGGGAGACCGGGGCTATGGCTACACCTTC. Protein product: CASSESGDRGYGYTF.

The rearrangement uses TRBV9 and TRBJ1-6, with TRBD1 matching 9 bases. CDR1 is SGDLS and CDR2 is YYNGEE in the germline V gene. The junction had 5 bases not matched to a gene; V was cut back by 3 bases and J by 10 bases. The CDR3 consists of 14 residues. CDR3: CASSAGTGRSPLHF. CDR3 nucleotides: TGTGCCAGCAGCGCCGGGACAGGGCGATCACCCCTCCACTTT.

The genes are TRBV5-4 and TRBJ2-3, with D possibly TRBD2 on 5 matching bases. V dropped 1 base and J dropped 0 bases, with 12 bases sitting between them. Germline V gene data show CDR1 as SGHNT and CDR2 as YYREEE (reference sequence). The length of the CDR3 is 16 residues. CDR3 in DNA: TGTGCCAGCAGCTTGTTGGGAGCATCTAGCACAGATACGCAGTATTTT. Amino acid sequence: CASSLLGASSTDTQYF. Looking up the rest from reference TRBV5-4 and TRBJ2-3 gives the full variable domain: ETGVTQSPTHLIKTRGQQVTLRCSSQSGHNTVSWYQQALGQGPQFIFQYYREEENGRGNFPPRFSGLQFPNYSSELNVNALELDDSALYLCASSLLGASSTDTQYFGPGTRLTVL.

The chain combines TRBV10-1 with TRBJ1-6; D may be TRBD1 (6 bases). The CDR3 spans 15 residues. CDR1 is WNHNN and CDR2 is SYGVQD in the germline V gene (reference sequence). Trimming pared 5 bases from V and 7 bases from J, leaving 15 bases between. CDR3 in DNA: TGCGCCAGCAGTCCCGAACAGGGCCGCAATTCACCCCTCCACTTT. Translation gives CASSPEQGRNSPLHF.

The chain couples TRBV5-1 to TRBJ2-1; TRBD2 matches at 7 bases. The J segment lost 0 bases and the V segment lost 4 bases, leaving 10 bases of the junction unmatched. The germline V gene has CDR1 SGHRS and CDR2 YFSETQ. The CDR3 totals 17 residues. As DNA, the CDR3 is TGCGCCAGCAGCCCGCTCGTGTTAGCGGGCTCCTACAATGAGCAGTTCTTC. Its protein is CASSPLVLAGSYNEQFF.

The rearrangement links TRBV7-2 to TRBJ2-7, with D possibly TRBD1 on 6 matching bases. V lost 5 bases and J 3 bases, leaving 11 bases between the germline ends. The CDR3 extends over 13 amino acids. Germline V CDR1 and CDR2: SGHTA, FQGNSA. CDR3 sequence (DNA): TGTGCCAGCAGCCCCCGGACAGTCTACGAGCAGTACGTC. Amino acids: CASSPRTVYEQYV.

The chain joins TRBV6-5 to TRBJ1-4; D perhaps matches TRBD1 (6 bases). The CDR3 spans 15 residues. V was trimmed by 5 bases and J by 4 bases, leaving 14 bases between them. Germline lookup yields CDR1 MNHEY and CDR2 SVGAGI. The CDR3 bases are TGTGCCAGCAGTCCCAACAGGGCTCTTAATGAAAAACTGTTTTTT. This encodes CASSPNRALNEKLFF.

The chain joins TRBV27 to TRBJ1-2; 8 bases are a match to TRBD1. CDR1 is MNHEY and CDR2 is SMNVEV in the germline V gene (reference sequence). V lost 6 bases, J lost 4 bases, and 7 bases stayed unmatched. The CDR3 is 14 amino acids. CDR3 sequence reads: CASRRTGGGYGYTF. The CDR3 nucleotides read TGTGCCAGCAGACGAACAGGGGGAGGCTATGGCTACACCTTC.

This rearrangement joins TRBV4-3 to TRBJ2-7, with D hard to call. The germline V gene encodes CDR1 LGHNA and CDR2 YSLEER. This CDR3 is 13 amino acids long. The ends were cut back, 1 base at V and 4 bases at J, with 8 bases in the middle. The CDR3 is CASSQGVEYEQYV. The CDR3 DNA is TGCGCCAGCAGCCAAGGCGTAGAGTACGAGCAGTACGTC.

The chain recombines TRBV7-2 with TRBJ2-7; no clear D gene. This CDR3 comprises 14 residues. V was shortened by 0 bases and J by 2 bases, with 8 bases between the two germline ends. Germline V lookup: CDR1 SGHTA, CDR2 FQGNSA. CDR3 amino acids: CASSLALETYEQYV. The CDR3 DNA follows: TGTGCCAGCAGCTTAGCGCTGGAGACCTACGAGCAGTACGTC.

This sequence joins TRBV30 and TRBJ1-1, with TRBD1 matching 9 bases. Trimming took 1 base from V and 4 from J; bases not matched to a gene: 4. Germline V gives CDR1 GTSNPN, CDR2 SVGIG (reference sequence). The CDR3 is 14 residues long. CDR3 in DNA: TGTGCCTGGAGTGCGGGACAGGGCGTCACTGAAGCTTTCTTT. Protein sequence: CAWSAGQGVTEAFF.

CDR3 sequence reads: CASSLGTGNQPQHF. CDR3 sequence (DNA): TGTGCCAGCAGCTTAGGAACAGGGAATCAGCCCCAGCATTTT. The genes are TRBV13 and TRBJ1-5, with TRBD1 as a possible D gene (6 bases). The CDR3 is made up of 14 amino acids. Trimming stripped 0 bases from V and 4 bases from J, with 7 bases between. Germline lookup yields CDR1 PRHDT and CDR2 FYEKMQ (reference sequence). The full variable domain, rest sourced from reference TRBV13 and TRBJ1-5, is AAGVIQSPRHLIKEKRETATLKCYPIPRHDTVYWYQQGPGQDPQFLISFYEKMQSDKGSIPDRFSAQQFSDYHSELNMSSLELGDSALYFCASSLGTGNQPQHFGDGTRLSIL.

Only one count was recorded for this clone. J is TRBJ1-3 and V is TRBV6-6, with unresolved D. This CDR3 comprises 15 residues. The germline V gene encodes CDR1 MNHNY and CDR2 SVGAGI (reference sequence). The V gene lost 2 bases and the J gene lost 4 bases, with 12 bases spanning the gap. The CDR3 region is CASSYDGVSGNTIYF. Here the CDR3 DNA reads TGTGCCAGCAGTTACGACGGGGTCTCCGGAAACACCATATATTTT.

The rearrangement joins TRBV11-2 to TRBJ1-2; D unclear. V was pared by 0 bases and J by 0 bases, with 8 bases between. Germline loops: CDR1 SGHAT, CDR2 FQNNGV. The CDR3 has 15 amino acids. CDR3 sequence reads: CASSLDRLSNYGYTF. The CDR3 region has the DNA TGTGCCAGCAGCTTAGACAGGCTTTCTAACTATGGCTACACCTTC.

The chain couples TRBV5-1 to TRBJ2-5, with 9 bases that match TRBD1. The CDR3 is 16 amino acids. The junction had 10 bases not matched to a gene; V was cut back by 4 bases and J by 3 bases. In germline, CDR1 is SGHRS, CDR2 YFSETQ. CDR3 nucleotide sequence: TGCGCCAGCAGCGCGCACCCCACAGGGGGCAAAGAGACCCAGTACTTC. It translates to CASSAHPTGGKETQYF. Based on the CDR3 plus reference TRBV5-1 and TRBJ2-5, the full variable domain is KAGVTQTPRYLIKTRGQQVTLSCSPISGHRSVSWYQQTPGQGLQFLFEYFSETQRNKGNFPGRFSGRQFSNSRSEMNVSTLELGDSALYLCASSAHPTGGKETQYFGPGTRLLVL.

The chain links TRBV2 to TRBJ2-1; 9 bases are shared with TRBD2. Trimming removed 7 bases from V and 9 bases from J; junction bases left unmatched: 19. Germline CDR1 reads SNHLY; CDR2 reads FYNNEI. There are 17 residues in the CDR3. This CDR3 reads CASIKRGASGASGEQFF. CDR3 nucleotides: TGTGCCAGCATCAAGCGGGGGGCTTCTGGCGCGTCCGGTGAGCAGTTCTTC.

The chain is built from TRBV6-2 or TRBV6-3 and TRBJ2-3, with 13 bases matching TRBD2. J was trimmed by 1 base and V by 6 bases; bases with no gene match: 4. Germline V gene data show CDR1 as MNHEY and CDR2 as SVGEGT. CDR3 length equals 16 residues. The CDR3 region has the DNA TGTGCCAGCAGCTCCGGGACTAGCGGGGGCACAGATACGCAGTATTTT. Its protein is CASSSGTSGGTDTQYF.

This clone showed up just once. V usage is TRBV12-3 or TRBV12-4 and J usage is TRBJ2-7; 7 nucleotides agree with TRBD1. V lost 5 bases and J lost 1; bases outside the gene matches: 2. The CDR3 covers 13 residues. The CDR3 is CASSPGQSYEQYV. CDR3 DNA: TGTGCCAGCAGTCCGGGACAGTCCTACGAGCAGTACGTC.

CDR3 bases: TGTGCCAGCACCCTCGGAGGAGGCGGCGGGAGTAAGTCCTACAATGAGCAGTTCTTC. This sequence encodes CASTLGGGGGSKSYNEQFF. The chain carries TRBV5-4 and TRBJ2-1; TRBD2 matches at 7 bases. Trimming cost V 6 bases and J 1 base; bases outside gene matches: 19. CDR3 size: 19 residues. The germline CDR1 and CDR2 sequences are SGHNT and YYREEE (reference sequence).

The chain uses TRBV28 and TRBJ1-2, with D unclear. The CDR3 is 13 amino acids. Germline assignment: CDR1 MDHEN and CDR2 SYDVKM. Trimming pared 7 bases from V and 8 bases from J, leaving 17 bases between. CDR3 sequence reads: CASTRGGGWGYTF. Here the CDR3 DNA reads TGTGCCAGCACCCGCGGTGGAGGCTGGGGCTACACCTTC.